The source of this T cell receptor beta chain is a study of T-cell reconstitution after alpha-beta-depleted transplantation in children. In this sample, this clonotype turned up many times. Its cognate antigen is unknown. Study-wide results and caveats: Newly produced T cells mostly provided counts and TCRbeta diversity after one year, as hyperexpanded clones declined. Recipient T cells and thymic progenitors that survived were the source of the high TCRbeta diversity seen at day 60 in some patients. There were reportedly several hundred expanded graft clones from which alpha-beta T cells came about two months after transplant.

Unique molecular identifiers tagged the TCRbeta library. Via MiXCR, TCRdb re-called the PCR reads, giving one row per CDR3 protein. The sample lists about 260,000 distinct CDR3 sequences, approximately 10% occurring once. The sequenced sample was peripheral blood, obtained 180 days after TCRalphabeta/CD19-depleted stem cell transplant. The receptor's source is a male patient aged 2 to 9 who had a stem cell transplant for chronic granulomatous disease, so the T cells may come from the graft donor.

DNA for the CDR3: TGTGCCAGCAGCTTGACTCGGTTTATTAATGAGCAGTTCTTC. Amino acids: CASSLTRFINEQFF. V usage is TRBV12-3 or TRBV12-4 and J usage is TRBJ2-1; D ambiguous. Trimming shortened V by 6 bases and J by 7 bases, and 16 bases separated the two germline ends. CDR3 length equals 14 residues.